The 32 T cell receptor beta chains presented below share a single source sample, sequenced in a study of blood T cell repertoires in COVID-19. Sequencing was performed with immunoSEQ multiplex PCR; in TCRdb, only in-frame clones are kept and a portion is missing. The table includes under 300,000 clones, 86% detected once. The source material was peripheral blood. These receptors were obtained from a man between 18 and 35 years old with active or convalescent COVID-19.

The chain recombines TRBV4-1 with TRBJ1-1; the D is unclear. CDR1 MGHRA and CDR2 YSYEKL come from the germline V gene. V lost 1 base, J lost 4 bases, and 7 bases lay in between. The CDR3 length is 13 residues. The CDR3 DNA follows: TGCGCCAGCAGCCAAGGATCAGTCACTGAAGCTTTCTTT. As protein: CASSQGSVTEAFF.

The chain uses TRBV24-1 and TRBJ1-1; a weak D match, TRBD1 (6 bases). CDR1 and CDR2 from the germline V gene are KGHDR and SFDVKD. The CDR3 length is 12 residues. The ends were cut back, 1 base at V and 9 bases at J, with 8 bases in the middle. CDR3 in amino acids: CATSDLGGKAFF. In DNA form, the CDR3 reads TGTGCCACCAGTGATTTAGGGGGAAAAGCTTTCTTT.

Written as DNA, the CDR3 is TGTGCCAGCATCATCTCTGGGGCCAACGTCCTGACTTTC. It yields the protein CASIISGANVLTF. The rearrangement uses TRBV6-5 and TRBJ2-6, with no clear D. Trimming removed 7 bases from V and 0 bases from J, with 4 bases in between. There are 13 residues in the CDR3. The V gene's germline CDR1 is MNHEY and CDR2 SVGAGI.

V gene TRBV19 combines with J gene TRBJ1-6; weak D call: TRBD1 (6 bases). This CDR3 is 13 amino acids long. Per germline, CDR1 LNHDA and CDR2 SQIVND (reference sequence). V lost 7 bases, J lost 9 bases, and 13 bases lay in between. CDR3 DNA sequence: TGTGCCAGTACCCGCAGGGGAGCTTCACCCCTCCACTTT. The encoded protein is CASTRRGASPLHF.

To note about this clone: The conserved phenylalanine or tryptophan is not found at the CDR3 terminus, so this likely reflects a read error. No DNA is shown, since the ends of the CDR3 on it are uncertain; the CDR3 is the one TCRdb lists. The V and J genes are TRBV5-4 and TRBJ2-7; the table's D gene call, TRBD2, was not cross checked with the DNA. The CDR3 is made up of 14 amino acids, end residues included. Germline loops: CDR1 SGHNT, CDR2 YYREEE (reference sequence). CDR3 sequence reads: CASSKNGTSGSNKS.

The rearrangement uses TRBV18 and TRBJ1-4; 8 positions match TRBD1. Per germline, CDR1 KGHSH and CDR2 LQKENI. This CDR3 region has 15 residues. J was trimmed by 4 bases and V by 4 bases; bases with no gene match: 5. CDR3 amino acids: CASSLQDRDNEKLFF. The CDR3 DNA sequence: TGTGCCAGCTCACTTCAGGACAGGGATAATGAAAAACTGTTTTTT.

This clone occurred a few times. CDR3 in DNA: TGTGCCAGCAGCGTAGGGACTAGCGGGACTCAACCGTATTTT. Its translation is CASSVGTSGTQPYF. This chain connects TRBV9 to TRBJ2-3, with TRBD2 matching 12 bases. Per the germline V gene, CDR1 is SGDLS and CDR2 is YYNGEE. The CDR3 totals 14 residues. Trimming cost V 0 bases and J 14 bases; bases outside gene matches: 7.

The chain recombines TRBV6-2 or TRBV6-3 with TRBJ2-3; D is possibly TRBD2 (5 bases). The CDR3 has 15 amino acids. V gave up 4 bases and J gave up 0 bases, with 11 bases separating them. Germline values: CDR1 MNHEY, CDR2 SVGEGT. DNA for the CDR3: TGTGCCAGCAGTTTAAGGAGGACTAGCACAGATACGCAGTATTTT. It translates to CASSLRRTSTDTQYF.

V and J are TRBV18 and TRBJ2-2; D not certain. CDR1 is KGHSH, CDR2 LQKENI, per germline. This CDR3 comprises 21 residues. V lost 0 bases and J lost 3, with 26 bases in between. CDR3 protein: CASSPPFIVSLGSSYTGELFF. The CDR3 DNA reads TGTGCCAGCTCACCACCCTTCATAGTCTCCCTTGGTTCTTCTTACACCGGGGAGCTGTTTTTT.

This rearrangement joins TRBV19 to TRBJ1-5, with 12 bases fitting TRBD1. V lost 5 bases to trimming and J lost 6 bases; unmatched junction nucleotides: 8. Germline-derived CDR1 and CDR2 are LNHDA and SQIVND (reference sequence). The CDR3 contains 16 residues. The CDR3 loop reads CASSARDRGHPQPQHF. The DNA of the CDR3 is TGTGCCAGTAGTGCCCGGGACAGGGGGCACCCTCAGCCCCAGCATTTT.

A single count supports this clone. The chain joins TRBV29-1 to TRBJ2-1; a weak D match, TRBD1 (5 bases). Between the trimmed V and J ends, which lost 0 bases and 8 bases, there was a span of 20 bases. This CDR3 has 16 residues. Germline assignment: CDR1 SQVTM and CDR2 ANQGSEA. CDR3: CSVEDRVAVDIDEQFF. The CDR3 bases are TGCAGCGTTGAAGACAGGGTGGCGGTGGATATTGATGAGCAGTTCTTC.

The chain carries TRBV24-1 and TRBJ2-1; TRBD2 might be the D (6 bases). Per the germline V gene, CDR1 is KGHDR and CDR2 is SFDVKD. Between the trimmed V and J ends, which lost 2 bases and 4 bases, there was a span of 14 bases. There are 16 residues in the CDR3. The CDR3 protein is CATSDSELAIYNEQFF. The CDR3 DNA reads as TGTGCCACCAGTGATTCCGAACTAGCCATTTACAATGAGCAGTTCTTC.

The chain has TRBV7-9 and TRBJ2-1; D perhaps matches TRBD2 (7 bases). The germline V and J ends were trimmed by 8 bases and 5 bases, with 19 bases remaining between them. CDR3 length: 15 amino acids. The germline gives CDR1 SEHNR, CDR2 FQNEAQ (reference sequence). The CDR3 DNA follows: TGTGCCAGCTCACTCCCAGGGGCGGGGGACAATGAGCAGTTCTTC. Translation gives CASSLPGAGDNEQFF.

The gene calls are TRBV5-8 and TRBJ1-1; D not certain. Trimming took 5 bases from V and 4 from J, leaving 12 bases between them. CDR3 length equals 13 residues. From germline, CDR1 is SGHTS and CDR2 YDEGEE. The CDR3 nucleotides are TGTGCCAGCAGTCCAGGAGGCGGCACTGAAGCTTTCTTT. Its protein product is CASSPGGGTEAFF.

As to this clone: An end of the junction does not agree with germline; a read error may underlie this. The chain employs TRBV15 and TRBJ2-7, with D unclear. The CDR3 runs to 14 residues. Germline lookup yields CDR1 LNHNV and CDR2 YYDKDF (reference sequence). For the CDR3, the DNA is TGTGCCACCAGTAGAGTTCGGTCGCTCGACGAGCAGTACTTC. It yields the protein CATSRVRSLDEQYF.

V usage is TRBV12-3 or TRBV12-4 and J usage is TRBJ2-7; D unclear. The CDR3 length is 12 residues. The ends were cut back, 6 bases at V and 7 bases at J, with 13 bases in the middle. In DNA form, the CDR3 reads TGTGCCAGCAGGCAGTACCGCCTGGAGCAGTACTTC. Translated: CASRQYRLEQYF.

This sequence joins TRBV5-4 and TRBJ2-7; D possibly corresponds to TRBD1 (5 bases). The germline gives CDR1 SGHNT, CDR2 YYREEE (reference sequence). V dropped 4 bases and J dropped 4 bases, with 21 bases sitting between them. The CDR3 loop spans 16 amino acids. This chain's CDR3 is CASSPSRDRAPYEQYF. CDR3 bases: TGTGCCAGCAGCCCCTCCCGCGACAGAGCTCCTTACGAGCAGTACTTC. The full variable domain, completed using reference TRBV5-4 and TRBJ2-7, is ETGVTQSPTHLIKTRGQQVTLRCSSQSGHNTVSWYQQALGQGPQFIFQYYREEENGRGNFPPRFSGLQFPNYSSELNVNALELDDSALYLCASSPSRDRAPYEQYFGPGTRLTVT.

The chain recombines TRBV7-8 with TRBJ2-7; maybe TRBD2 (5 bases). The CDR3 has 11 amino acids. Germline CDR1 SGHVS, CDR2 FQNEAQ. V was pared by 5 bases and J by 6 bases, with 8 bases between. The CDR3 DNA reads TGTGCCAGCAGCATGGCGGGCGAGCAGTACTTC. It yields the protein CASSMAGEQYF.

CDR3 amino acids: CASRRLGTTSTGELFF. CDR3 nucleotide sequence: TGTGCCAGCAGGCGTTTAGGGACTACAAGCACCGGGGAGCTGTTTTTT. The rearrangement links TRBV5-4 to TRBJ2-2; 7 bases line up with TRBD2. V lost 5 bases to trimming and J lost 4 bases; unmatched junction nucleotides: 11. This CDR3 has 16 residues. Germline assignment: CDR1 SGHNT and CDR2 YYREEE (reference sequence).

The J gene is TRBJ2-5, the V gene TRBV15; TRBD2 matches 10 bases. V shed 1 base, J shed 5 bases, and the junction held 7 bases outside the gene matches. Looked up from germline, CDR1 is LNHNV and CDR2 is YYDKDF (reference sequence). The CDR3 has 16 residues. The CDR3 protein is CATSRGGLADVETQYF. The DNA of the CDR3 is TGTGCCACCAGCAGAGGTGGACTAGCGGACGTCGAGACCCAGTACTTC.

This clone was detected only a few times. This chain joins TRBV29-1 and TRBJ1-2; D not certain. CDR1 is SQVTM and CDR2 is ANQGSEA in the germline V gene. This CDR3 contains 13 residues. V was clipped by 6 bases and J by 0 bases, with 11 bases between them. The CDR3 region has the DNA TGCAGCGTATCCGGCAGGACTAACTATGGCTACACCTTC. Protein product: CSVSGRTNYGYTF.

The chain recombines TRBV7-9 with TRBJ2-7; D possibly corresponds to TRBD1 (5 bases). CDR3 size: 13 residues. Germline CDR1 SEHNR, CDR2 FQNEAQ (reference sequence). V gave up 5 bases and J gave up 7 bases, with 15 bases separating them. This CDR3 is CASSNPGPGEQYF. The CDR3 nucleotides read TGTGCCAGCAGCAATCCAGGGCCTGGAGAGCAGTACTTC.

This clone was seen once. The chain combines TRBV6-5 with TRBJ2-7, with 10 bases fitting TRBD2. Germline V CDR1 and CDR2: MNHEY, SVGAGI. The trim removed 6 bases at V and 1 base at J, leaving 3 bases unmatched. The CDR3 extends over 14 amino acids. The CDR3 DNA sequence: TGTGCCAGCAGCCTACTAGCGGGGTCCTACGAGCAGTACTTC. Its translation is CASSLLAGSYEQYF.

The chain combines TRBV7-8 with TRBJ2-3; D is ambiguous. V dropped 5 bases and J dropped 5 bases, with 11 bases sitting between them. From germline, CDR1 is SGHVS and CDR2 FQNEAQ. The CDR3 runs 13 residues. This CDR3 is CASSPQRKDTQYF. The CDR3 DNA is TGTGCCAGCAGCCCACAACGCAAAGATACGCAGTATTTT.

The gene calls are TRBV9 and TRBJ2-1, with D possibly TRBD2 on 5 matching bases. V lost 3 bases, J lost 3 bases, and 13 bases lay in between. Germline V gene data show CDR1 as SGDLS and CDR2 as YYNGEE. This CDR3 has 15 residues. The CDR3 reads CASSAYGESYNEQFF. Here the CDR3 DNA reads TGTGCCAGCAGCGCTTACGGGGAGAGCTACAATGAGCAGTTCTTC.

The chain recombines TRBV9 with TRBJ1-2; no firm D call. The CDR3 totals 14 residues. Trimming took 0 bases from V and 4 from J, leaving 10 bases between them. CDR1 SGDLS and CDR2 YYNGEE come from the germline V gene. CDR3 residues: CASSVERFGYGYTF. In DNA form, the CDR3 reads TGTGCCAGCAGCGTAGAGAGGTTTGGCTATGGCTACACCTTC.

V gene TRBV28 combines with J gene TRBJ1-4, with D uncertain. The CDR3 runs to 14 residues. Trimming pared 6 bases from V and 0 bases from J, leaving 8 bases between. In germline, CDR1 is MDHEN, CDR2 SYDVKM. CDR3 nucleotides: TGTGCCAGCAGCTACGGTACAACTAATGAAAAACTGTTTTTT. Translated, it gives CASSYGTTNEKLFF.

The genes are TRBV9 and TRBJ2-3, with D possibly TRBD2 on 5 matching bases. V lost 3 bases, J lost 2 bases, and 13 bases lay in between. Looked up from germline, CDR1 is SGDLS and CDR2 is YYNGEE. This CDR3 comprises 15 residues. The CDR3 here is CASSASEGNTDTQYF. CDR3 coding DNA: TGTGCCAGCAGCGCAAGTGAGGGCAACACAGATACGCAGTATTTT.

CDR3 in DNA: TGTGCCAGCACCCACGGGGGCAATCAGCCCCAGCATTTT. Encoded protein: CASTHGGNQPQHF. The chain uses TRBV5-6 and TRBJ1-5; no clear D gene. The CDR3 is 13 amino acids. Trimming removed 6 bases at V and 2 bases at J, with 9 bases between. Germline V gene lookup returns CDR1 SGHDT and CDR2 YYEEEE. Supplemented by reference TRBV5-6 and TRBJ1-5, the full variable domain reads DAGVTQSPTHLIKTRGQQVTLRCSPKSGHDTVSWYQQALGQGPQFIFQYYEEEERQRGNFPDRFSGHQFPNYSSELNVNALLLGDSALYLCASTHGGNQPQHFGDGTRLSIL.

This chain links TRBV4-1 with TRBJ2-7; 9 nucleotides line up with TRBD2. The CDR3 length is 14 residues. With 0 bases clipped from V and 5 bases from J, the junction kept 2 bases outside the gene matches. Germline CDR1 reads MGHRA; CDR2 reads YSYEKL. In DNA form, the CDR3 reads TGCGCCAGCAGCCAAGACTTAGCGGGAGACGAGCAGTACTTC. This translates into CASSQDLAGDEQYF.

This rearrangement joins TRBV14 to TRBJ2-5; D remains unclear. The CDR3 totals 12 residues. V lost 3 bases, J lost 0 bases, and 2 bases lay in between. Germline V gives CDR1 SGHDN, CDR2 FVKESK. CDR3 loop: CASSHNQETQYF. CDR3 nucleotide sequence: TGTGCCAGCAGCCATAACCAAGAGACCCAGTACTTC. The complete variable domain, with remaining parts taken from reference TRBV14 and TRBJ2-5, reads EAGVTQFPSHSVIEKGQTVTLRCDPISGHDNLYWYRRVMGKEIKFLLHFVKESKQDESGMPNNRFLAERTGGTYSTLKVQPAELEDSGVYFCASSHNQETQYFGPGTRLLVL.

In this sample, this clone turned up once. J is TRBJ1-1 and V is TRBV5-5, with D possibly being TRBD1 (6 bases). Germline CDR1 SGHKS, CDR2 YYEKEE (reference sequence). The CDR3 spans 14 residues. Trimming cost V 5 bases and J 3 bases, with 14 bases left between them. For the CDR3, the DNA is TGTGCCAGCAGTCAAAGAACAGGGTACACTGAAGCTTTCTTT. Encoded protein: CASSQRTGYTEAFF.